These 22 T cell receptor beta chains were all obtained from the same sample, sequenced in a study of cytomegalovirus exposure and HLA in healthy donors. Sequencing was performed with immunoSEQ multiplex PCR; in TCRdb, only in-frame clones are kept and a portion is missing. The sample carries about 330,000 clones, more than 80% recorded once. What was sequenced was PBMCs. The receptors shown here come from a woman aged 18-29 years in good health and CMV-seronegative.

J is TRBJ2-5 and V is TRBV7-3, with D possibly being TRBD2 (5 bases). V was pared by 1 base and J by 0 bases, with 12 bases between. Germline-derived CDR1 and CDR2 are SGHTA and FQGTGA. The CDR3 runs 16 residues. The CDR3 DNA reads as TGTGCCAGCAGCTTAATGGGTTACGGGAACCAAGAGACCCAGTACTTC. It translates to CASSLMGYGNQETQYF. Combining the CDR3 with reference TRBV7-3 and TRBJ2-5 gives the whole variable domain GAGVSQTPSNKVTEKGKYVELRCDPISGHTALYWYRQSLGQGPEFLIYFQGTGAADDSGLPNDRFFAVRPEGSVSTLKIQRTERGDSAVYLCASSLMGYGNQETQYFGPGTRLLVL.

The CDR3 region is CASRHRSPNTEAFF. The CDR3, as DNA: TGTGCCAGCAGGCACAGAAGTCCTAACACTGAAGCTTTCTTT. V usage is TRBV27 and J usage is TRBJ1-1; D unclear. Trimming cost V 6 bases and J 2 bases, with 13 bases left between them. Germline assignment: CDR1 MNHEY and CDR2 SMNVEV (reference sequence). The CDR3 length is 14 residues.

The V gene is TRBV29-1, the J gene TRBJ2-6, with 9 bases fitting TRBD1. V gave up 6 bases and J gave up 2 bases; unmatched junction bases: 2. This CDR3 has 14 amino acids. Per germline, CDR1 SQVTM and CDR2 ANQGSEA. CDR3 nucleotide sequence: TGCAGCGTCGGGACAGGGACTGGGGCCAACGTCCTGACTTTC. It is translated as CSVGTGTGANVLTF. Using reference TRBV29-1 and TRBJ2-6 for the parts outside the CDR3, the full variable domain is SAVISQKPSRDICQRGTSLTIQCQVDSQVTMMFWYRQQPGQSLTLIATANQGSEATYESGFVIDKFPISRPNLTFSTLTVSNMSPEDSSIYLCSVGTGTGANVLTFGAGSRLTVL.

In this sample, this clone turned up once. The V call is TRBV9, the J call TRBJ2-1; D call uncertain. Germline assignment: CDR1 SGDLS and CDR2 YYNGEE. The CDR3 contains 14 residues. The V gene lost 0 bases and the J gene lost 9 bases, with 13 bases spanning the gap. The CDR3 sequence is CASSVEPRSGEQFF. DNA of the CDR3: TGTGCCAGCAGCGTAGAACCGAGGTCGGGTGAGCAGTTCTTC.

This CDR3 is CASSPLGVAGTNNEQFF. The DNA for the CDR3 is TGTGCCAGCAGTCCCTTAGGGGTAGCGGGGACTAACAATGAGCAGTTCTTC. The rearrangement links TRBV28 to TRBJ2-1; 8 positions agree with TRBD2. Germline values: CDR1 MDHEN, CDR2 SYDVKM. The CDR3 loop spans 17 amino acids. Germline trimming cut 5 bases from V and 5 bases from J; bases unmatched to any gene: 14.

The V gene is TRBV7-3, the J gene TRBJ1-1, with unresolved D. There are 13 residues in the CDR3. V was trimmed by 4 bases and J by 3 bases, leaving 9 bases between them. The germline V gene has CDR1 SGHTA and CDR2 FQGTGA. CDR3 protein: CASSSQEDTEAFF. DNA for the CDR3: TGTGCCAGCAGCTCCCAGGAGGACACTGAAGCTTTCTTT. The full variable domain, with the rest looked up from reference TRBV7-3 and TRBJ1-1, is GAGVSQTPSNKVTEKGKYVELRCDPISGHTALYWYRQSLGQGPEFLIYFQGTGAADDSGLPNDRFFAVRPEGSVSTLKIQRTERGDSAVYLCASSSQEDTEAFFGQGTRLTVV.

The V and J genes are TRBV11-2 and TRBJ1-1; D unclear. The CDR3 runs 19 residues. Germline V gives CDR1 SGHAT, CDR2 FQNNGV. V shed 3 bases and J shed 0 bases, with 23 bases lying between them. The DNA for the CDR3 is TGTGCCAGCAGCTTGCGCGGGGTCAAGATAACCGGGGTGAACACTGAAGCTTTCTTT. This sequence encodes CASSLRGVKITGVNTEAFF.

V usage is TRBV28 and J usage is TRBJ2-7; D is possibly TRBD1 (6 bases). Germline values: CDR1 MDHEN, CDR2 SYDVKM. There are 14 residues in the CDR3. V lost 5 bases and J 2 bases, leaving 13 bases between the germline ends. The CDR3 protein is CASSATGQPYEQYF. As DNA, the CDR3 is TGTGCCAGCAGTGCCACAGGACAGCCCTACGAGCAGTACTTC.

The rearrangement links TRBV19 to TRBJ2-4, with TRBD2 matching 8 bases. The CDR3 runs to 17 residues. Germline CDR1 is LNHDA and CDR2 is SQIVND (reference sequence). Germline trimming cut 3 bases from V and 0 bases from J; bases unmatched to any gene: 7. This CDR3 is CASSMSGRFLAKNIQYF. The CDR3 DNA sequence: TGTGCCAGTAGTATGAGCGGGAGATTTCTAGCCAAAAACATTCAGTACTTC. Combining the CDR3 with reference TRBV19 and TRBJ2-4 gives the whole variable domain DGGITQSPKYLFRKEGQNVTLSCEQNLNHDAMYWYRQDPGQGLRLIYYSQIVNDFQKGDIAEGYSVSREKKESFPLTVTSAQKNPTAFYLCASSMSGRFLAKNIQYFGAGTRLSVL.

V usage is TRBV2 and J usage is TRBJ2-3, with 9 bases fitting TRBD1. V trimming: 6 bases; J trimming: 4 bases; junction bases outside the gene matches: 8. The CDR3 loop spans 15 amino acids. Per the germline V gene, CDR1 is SNHLY and CDR2 is FYNNEI. Written as DNA, the CDR3 is TGTGCCAGCAGAAGGGACAGGGCTGGCGCAGATACGCAGTATTTT. This sequence encodes CASRRDRAGADTQYF.

The V call is TRBV2, the J call TRBJ2-1; D is unclear. The germline V gene has CDR1 SNHLY and CDR2 FYNNEI. This CDR3 spans 14 amino acids. The ends were cut back, 8 bases at V and 6 bases at J, with 17 bases in the middle. The CDR3 loop is CASHAYGQANEQFF. As DNA, the CDR3 is TGTGCCAGCCACGCCTATGGGCAGGCCAATGAGCAGTTCTTC.

The chain recombines TRBV2 with TRBJ1-2; D perhaps matches TRBD1 (5 bases). With 6 bases removed from V and 5 bases from J, the gap between germline ends came to 13 bases. CDR1 is SNHLY, CDR2 FYNNEI, per germline. This CDR3 is built from 13 residues. The CDR3 sequence is CASSGGTAYGYTF. The CDR3 region has the DNA TGTGCCAGCAGCGGGGGGACTGCTTATGGCTACACCTTC.

This clone was recorded once. This chain uses TRBV5-1 with TRBJ2-7; maybe TRBD2 (7 bases). Germline V gene sequence: CDR1 SGHRS, CDR2 YFSETQ. This CDR3 comprises 14 residues. V gave up 4 bases and J gave up 6 bases, with 17 bases separating them. CDR3 bases: TGCGCCAGCAGCCTGGGGGGGCCCCTGGGCGAGCAGTACTTC. Translation: CASSLGGPLGEQYF.

The J gene is TRBJ2-5, the V gene TRBV5-1; D is perhaps TRBD2 (5 bases). This CDR3 is built from 14 residues. V lost 1 base and J 2 bases, leaving 9 bases between the germline ends. In germline, CDR1 is SGHRS, CDR2 YFSETQ. Here the CDR3 reads CASSLYPGQETQYF. Here the CDR3 DNA reads TGCGCCAGCAGCTTGTATCCGGGACAAGAGACCCAGTACTTC.

The V call is TRBV28, the J call TRBJ2-7; a possible D gene is TRBD1 (5 bases). This CDR3 is 13 amino acids long. Germline assignment: CDR1 MDHEN and CDR2 SYDVKM. Trimming took off 6 bases at V and 2 bases at J, with 11 bases between the two ends. CDR3 loop: CASRETETYEQYF. Here the CDR3 DNA reads TGTGCCAGCAGGGAGACAGAGACCTACGAGCAGTACTTC.

In its sample, this clone was seen once. The chain's CDR3 is CASSVTGGAEAFF. Written as DNA, the CDR3 is TGTGCCAGCAGTGTGACAGGGGGGGCTGAAGCTTTCTTT. This chain uses TRBV6-6 with TRBJ1-1, with 9 bases matching TRBD1. The CDR3 runs 13 residues. Unmatched junction bases numbered 4, after V lost 5 bases and J lost 6 bases. Per germline, CDR1 MNHNY and CDR2 SVGAGI (reference sequence).

Worth noting for this clone: The sample holds other DNA sequences that translate to the same CDR3. The genes are TRBV5-1 and TRBJ2-1, with 9 nucleotides matching TRBD2. The CDR3 totals 15 residues. V was pared by 0 bases and J by 7 bases, with 5 bases of the junction left unmatched. CDR1 SGHRS and CDR2 YFSETQ come from the germline V gene. CDR3 protein: CASSLVSGSYNEQFF. The CDR3 coding sequence is TGCGCCAGCAGCTTGGTTAGCGGGAGTTATAATGAGCAGTTCTTC.

The chain links TRBV28 to TRBJ2-4; TRBD2 aligns across 10 bases. This CDR3 has 14 amino acids. Trimming cost V 3 bases and J 6 bases; bases outside gene matches: 2. CDR1 MDHEN and CDR2 SYDVKM come from the germline V gene. The CDR3 region is CASSFRTSGNIQYF. The CDR3 nucleotides are TGTGCCAGCAGTTTTCGGACTAGCGGAAACATTCAGTACTTC.

The rearrangement joins TRBV6-1 to TRBJ2-7; TRBD2 matches 10 bases. The junction had 3 bases not matched to a gene; V was cut back by 2 bases and J by 2 bases. Germline V gene data show CDR1 as MNHNS and CDR2 as SASEGT. There are 15 residues in the CDR3. CDR3 protein: CASSERLAGAYEQYF. DNA of the CDR3: TGTGCCAGCAGTGAAAGACTAGCGGGTGCCTACGAGCAGTACTTC.

The V call is TRBV10-3, the J call TRBJ1-1; TRBD1 aligns across 8 bases. CDR1 is ENHRY and CDR2 is SYGVKD in the germline V gene. With 3 bases clipped from V and 6 bases from J, the junction kept 6 bases outside the gene matches. The CDR3 runs to 14 residues. In nucleotides, the CDR3 is TGTGCCATCAGTGACGGACAGGGTGTGGCTGAAGCTTTCTTT. It translates to CAISDGQGVAEAFF.

The chain joins TRBV29-1 to TRBJ1-1; TRBD1 matches 8 bases. CDR3 length: 11 amino acids. The germline V gene has CDR1 SQVTM and CDR2 ANQGSEA. Germline trimming cut 6 bases from V and 7 bases from J; bases unmatched to any gene: 4. The CDR3 here is CSVPDRDEAFF. CDR3 DNA: TGCAGCGTCCCGGACAGGGATGAAGCTTTCTTT.

This clone was seen a few times. Sequence at one end of the junction differs from germline and may be a read error. This rearrangement joins TRBV7-7 to TRBJ2-7, with a weak D call TRBD2 (5 bases). Germline CDR1 is SSHAT and CDR2 is FNYEAQ (reference sequence). This CDR3 is built from 13 residues. The CDR3 sequence is CASSPFPEGEQYF. Written as DNA, the CDR3 is TGTGCTAGCAGTCCCTTCCCCGAGGGCGAGCAGTACTTC.